Here is one TCR beta chain with its context. Its specificity is not known. The data were produced by immunoSEQ multiplex PCR, yet TCRdb's version contains in-frame clones alone and is incomplete. This sample has 150,000 or so clones, with about nine tenths found just once. This record comes from a study of cytomegalovirus exposure and HLA in healthy donors. Germline V gene data show CDR1 as MDHEN and CDR2 as SYDVKM. The CDR3 totals 14 residues. The V gene end was trimmed by 6 bases and the J gene end by 3 bases; junction bases not matched to a gene: 4. Whole-study findings and limits: Three CMV-associated chains were confirmed in vitro to be specific for CMV antigens. It was reportedly the case that the classifier diagnosed cytomegalovirus status with high specificity and sensitivity.

The chain employs TRBV28 and TRBJ1-5, with 8 positions matching TRBD1. The source is a woman between 25 and 40 years old in good health and CMV-seropositive. The sample taken for sequencing was PBMCs. This CDR3 is CASSQDRANQPQHF. The CDR3 DNA follows: TGTGCCAGCAGCCAGGACAGGGCCAATCAGCCCCAGCATTTT.